The present T cell receptor (beta chain) was sequenced within a study of shared clonotypes between healthy human individuals. General study findings and limits: Genetic and exposure-history diversity was limited by the small donor number. Richness estimates generally favored naive over memory subsets.

After removal of 5 bases from V and 2 bases from J, the junction contained 6 bases not matched to a gene. The CDR3 runs 15 residues. Germline V CDR1 and CDR2: LNHDA, SQIVND (reference sequence). As for this clone: What it recognizes is unknown.

The table came from immunoSEQ multiplex PCR; TCRdb's copy has only in-frame clones and leaves some out. This table holds more than 1,200,000 clones, around 98.5% found once. This TCR derives from a man aged 30 to 39 in good health. The sequenced material came from naive CD4+ T cells sorted from blood. Documented subset: CD45RA+ positively selected. The gene calls are TRBV19 and TRBJ2-7; 10 bases are shared with TRBD2. CDR3 nucleotides: TGTGCCAGTAGTCCAAGCGGGAGGGCTCCCTACGAGCAGTACTTC. This translates into CASSPSGRAPYEQYF.